This entry concerns a single T cell receptor (beta chain). What it recognizes is unknown. This sample is part of a study of long-term antiretroviral therapy in people with HIV. Overall study results and limits: Pre-ART clonal expansion yielded clones that dominated the repertoire at all time points. Subsequent to ART, diversity was augmented yet persisted below that of transplant donor controls. Controls exceeded HIV repertoires in CDR3 length range.

This CDR3 has 16 amino acids. CDR1 and CDR2 from the germline V gene are SGHRS and YFSETQ. Between the trimmed V and J ends, which lost 4 bases and 0 bases, there was a span of 14 bases. With survey level as its setting, the immunoSEQ assay was v3.0. Sequencing was intended to reach roughly 35,000-50,000 T-cell genomes per sample. This table comes from immunoSEQ multiplex PCR, and its TCRdb copy is limited to in-frame clones, with some not included. This table holds more than 15,000 clones, around three quarters found once. This specimen was unsorted PBMCs, taken 2.9 years after starting antiretroviral therapy. The receptor was derived from a woman aged 30 to 39 with HIV. The rearrangement joins TRBV5-1 to TRBJ1-3; D gene unclear. In nucleotides, the CDR3 is TGCGCCAGCAGCCTGTCCAAACAAGACTCTGGAAACACCATATATTTT. Its protein is CASSLSKQDSGNTIYF.